This T cell receptor beta chain derives from a study of shared clonotypes between healthy human individuals. Study-wide background: The cohort comprised a couple of women and a few men. Their ages spanned 18 to 49 years. General study findings and limits: The diversity represented, both genetic and in exposure history, was limited by few donors. Despite large depth, rarefaction showed incomplete sorted-subset sequencing.

The protocol was immunoSEQ multiplex PCR, while the TCRdb copy is restricted to in-frame clones and leaves out a portion. The sample lists about 2.1 million clones, around 95% occurring once. About this clone itself: As yet, its antigen is unknown.

Germline-derived CDR1 and CDR2 are MNHEY and SMNVEV (reference sequence). Trimming removed 4 bases from V and 6 bases from J; junction bases left unmatched: 10. CDR3 length: 15 residues. Only CD45RO-negative cells positively selected for CCR7 counted as naive CD8 cells, so terminally differentiated effector memory CD45RA+ cells were excluded. Material for sequencing was naive CD8+ T cells from PBMCs. The chain employs TRBV27 and TRBJ2-7, with 9 positions matching TRBD1. The TCR comes from a man between 18 and 35 years old in good health. Some clones in this sample may be carry-over from other donors' samples. Here the CDR3 DNA reads TGTGCCAGCAGTTCGCCGGGACAGGGCGGCCTCGAGCAGTACTTC. Protein product: CASSSPGQGGLEQYF.